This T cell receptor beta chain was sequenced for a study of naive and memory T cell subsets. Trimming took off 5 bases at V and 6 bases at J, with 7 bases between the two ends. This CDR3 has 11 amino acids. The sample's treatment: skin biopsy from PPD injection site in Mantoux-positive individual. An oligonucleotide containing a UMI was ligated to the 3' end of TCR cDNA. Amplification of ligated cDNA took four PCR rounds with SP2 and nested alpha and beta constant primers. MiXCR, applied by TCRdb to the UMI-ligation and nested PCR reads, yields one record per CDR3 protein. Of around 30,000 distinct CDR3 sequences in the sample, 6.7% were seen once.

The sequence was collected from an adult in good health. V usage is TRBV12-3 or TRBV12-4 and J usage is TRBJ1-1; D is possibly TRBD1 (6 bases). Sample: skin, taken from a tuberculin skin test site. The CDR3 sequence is CASSRTAEAFF. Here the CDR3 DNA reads TGTGCCAGCAGTCGGACAGCTGAAGCTTTCTTT.